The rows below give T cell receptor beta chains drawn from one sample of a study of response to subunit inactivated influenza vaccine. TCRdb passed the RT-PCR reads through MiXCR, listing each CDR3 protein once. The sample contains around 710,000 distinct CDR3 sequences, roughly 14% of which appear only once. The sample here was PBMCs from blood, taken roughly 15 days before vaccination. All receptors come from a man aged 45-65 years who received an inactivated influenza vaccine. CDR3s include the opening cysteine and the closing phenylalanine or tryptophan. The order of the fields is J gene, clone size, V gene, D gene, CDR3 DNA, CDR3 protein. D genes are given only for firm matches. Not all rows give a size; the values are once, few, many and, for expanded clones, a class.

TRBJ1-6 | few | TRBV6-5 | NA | TGTGCCAGCAGTTACTCGTATAACTCCTATAATTCACCCCTCCACTTT | CASSYSYNSYNSPLHF
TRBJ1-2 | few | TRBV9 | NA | TGTGCCAGCAGTCCCTGGGCGGGTGGCTACACCTTC | CASSPWAGGYTF
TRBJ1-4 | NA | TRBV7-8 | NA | TGTGCCAGCAGCGCCGGGATCTATGAAAAACTGTTTTTT | CASSAGIYEKLFF
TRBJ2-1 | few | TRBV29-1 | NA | TGCAGCGTTGAAGGGGTTAGCGGAAATGAGCAGTTCTTC | CSVEGVSGNEQFF
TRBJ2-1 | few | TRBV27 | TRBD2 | TGTGCCTGTCTCCGACTAGCGGGGGAGGACAATGAGCAGTTCTTC | CACLRLAGEDNEQFF
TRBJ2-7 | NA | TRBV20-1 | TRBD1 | TGCAGTGCTAACCCACAGGGGTTGTACGAGCAGTACTTC | CSANPQGLYEQYF
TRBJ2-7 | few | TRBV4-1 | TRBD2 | TGCGCCAGCAGCCAGGGGGGGAGTCGGAGGGGCGGTGGGCAGTACTTC | CASSQGGSRRGGGQYF
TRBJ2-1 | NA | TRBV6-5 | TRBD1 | TGTGCCAGCAGTTACTTGGACAGGCACAATGAGCAGTTCTTC | CASSYLDRHNEQFF
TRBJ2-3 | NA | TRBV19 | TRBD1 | TGTGCCAGTAGTAGAACAGGGGAAGTTTCAAGAGGTGATACGCAGTATTTT | CASSRTGEVSRGDTQYF
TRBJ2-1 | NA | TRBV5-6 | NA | TGTGCCAGCAGCAAGGTGACTCGACCCAATGAGCAGTTCTTC | CASSKVTRPNEQFF
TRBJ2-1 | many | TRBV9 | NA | TGTGCCAGCAGCTCCAGGACAAGCTCCTACAATGAGCAGTTCTTC | CASSSRTSSYNEQFF
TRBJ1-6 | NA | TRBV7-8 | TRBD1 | TGTGCCAGCAGCCCGATAAGAGGGGGCAGGGTTAATTCACCCCTCCACTTT | CASSPIRGGRVNSPLHF
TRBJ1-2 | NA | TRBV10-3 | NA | TGTGCCATCAGTGATTCCGTTGACTTCTATGGCTACACCTTC | CAISDSVDFYGYTF
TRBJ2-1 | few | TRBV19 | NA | TGTGCCAGTAGCCCCACGGGGACCTTTTACAATGAGCAGTTCTTC | CASSPTGTFYNEQFF
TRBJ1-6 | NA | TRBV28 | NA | TGTGCCAGCATGGGCCGACTGAATTCACCCCTCCACTTT | CASMGRLNSPLHF
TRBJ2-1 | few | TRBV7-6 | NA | TGTGCCAGCAGCTTACCTAGGCGGGCAAGATACAATGAGCAGTTCTTC | CASSLPRRARYNEQFF
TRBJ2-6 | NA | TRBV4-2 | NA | TGTGCCAGCAGCCAAGATTTGGCCAGATCTGGGGCCAACGTCCTGACTTTC | CASSQDLARSGANVLTF
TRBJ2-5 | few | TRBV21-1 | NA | TGTGCCAGCAGCAACCCAGACGAGACCCAGTACTTC | CASSNPDETQYF
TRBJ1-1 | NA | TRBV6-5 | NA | TGTGCCAGCAGTTCCCCTTCCTTAGGGGGGGCTGAAGCTTTCTTT | CASSSPSLGGAEAFF
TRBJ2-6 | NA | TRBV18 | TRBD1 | TGTGCCAGCTCATCCCGGGACAGGCGTCTCGTTGGGGCCAACGTCCTGACTTTC | CASSSRDRRLVGANVLTF
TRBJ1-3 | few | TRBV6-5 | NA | TGTGCCAGCAGTTTTACTAACGGAAACACCATATATTTT | CASSFTNGNTIYF
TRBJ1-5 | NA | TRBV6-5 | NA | TGTGCCAGCAGTTACTCATCCCATAATCAGCCCCAGCATTTT | CASSYSSHNQPQHF
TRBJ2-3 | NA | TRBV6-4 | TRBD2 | TGTACCAGCTGTTTAGCGATTCTAGCGGGGGCAAGGGATACGCAGTATTTT | CTSCLAILAGARDTQYF
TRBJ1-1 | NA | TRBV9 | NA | TGTGCCAGCACCGAGACCAATGGGAACACTGAAGCTTTCTTT | CASTETNGNTEAFF
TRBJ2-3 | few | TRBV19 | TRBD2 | TGTGCCAGTAAAGACGGGGGGACCACAGATACGCAGTATTTT | CASKDGGTTDTQYF
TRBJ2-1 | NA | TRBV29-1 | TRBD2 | TGCAGCGGGTCGGGACTAGCCCCCAATGAGCAGTTCTTC | CSGSGLAPNEQFF
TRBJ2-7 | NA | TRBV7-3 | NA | TGTGCCAGCAGCTTAAGCCACTACGAGCAGTACTTC | CASSLSHYEQYF
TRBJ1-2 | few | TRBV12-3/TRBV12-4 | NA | TGTGCCAGCAGATCCCCTGGGGGCGCGGGTGGCTACACCTTC | CASRSPGGAGGYTF
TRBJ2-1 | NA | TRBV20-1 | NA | TGCAGTGCTAGAGGGATGGAGCGGGTCCTCTCCTACAATGAGCAGTTCTTC | CSARGMERVLSYNEQFF
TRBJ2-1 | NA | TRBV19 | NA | TGTGCCAGTAGTATTGGGCAGTACAATGAGCAGTTCTTC | CASSIGQYNEQFF
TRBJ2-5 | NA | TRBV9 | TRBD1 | TGTGCCAGCAGCAGCCTGACAGGGATCCAAGAGACCCAGTACTTC | CASSSLTGIQETQYF
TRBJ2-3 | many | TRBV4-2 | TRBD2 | TGTGCCAGCAGCCAAGATGCGGGAGGGCCCGGCACAGATACGCAGTATTTT | CASSQDAGGPGTDTQYF
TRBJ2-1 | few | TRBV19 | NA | TGTGCCAGTAGTATCGGTTTGGGCTATGAGCAGTTCTTC | CASSIGLGYEQFF
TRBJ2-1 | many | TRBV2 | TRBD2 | TGTGCCAGCAGTGAAGGACTAGCGGGGGGGTTTGAGCAGTTCTTC | CASSEGLAGGFEQFF
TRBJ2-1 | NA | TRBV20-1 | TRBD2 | TGCAGTGCTAGGTTCAGCGGGGTCAGCTCCTACAATGAGCAGTTCTTC | CSARFSGVSSYNEQFF
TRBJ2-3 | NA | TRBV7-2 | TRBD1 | TGTGCCAGCTCACCGGGACAGGTCCTCAGAGGCACAGATACGCAGTATTTT | CASSPGQVLRGTDTQYF
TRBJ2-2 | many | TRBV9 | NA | TGTGCCAGCAGCCCCCACGGTTCGGATCGTGCCGGGGAGCTGTTTTTT | CASSPHGSDRAGELFF
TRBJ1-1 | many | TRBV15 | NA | TGTGCCACCAGCAGAGATCAGGGGAGGGAAGCTTTCTTT | CATSRDQGREAFF
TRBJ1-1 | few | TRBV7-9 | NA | TGTGCCAGTCAAACAGCAGCGGGGGCTGAAGCTTTCTTT | CASQTAAGAEAFF
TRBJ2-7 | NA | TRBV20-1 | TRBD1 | TGCAGTGCTTCGGACAGGGCGGTTATATACGAGCAGTACTTC | CSASDRAVIYEQYF
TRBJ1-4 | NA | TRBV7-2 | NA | TGTGCCAGCAGCTTAGTTTGGGGGAATAATGAAAAACTGTTTTTT | CASSLVWGNNEKLFF
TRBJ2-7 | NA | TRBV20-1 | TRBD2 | TGCAGTGCTAGTCCGCCGGGACTAGCGGGATCTGAGCAGTACTTC | CSASPPGLAGSEQYF
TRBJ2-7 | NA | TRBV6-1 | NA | TGTGCCGGCAGTGAATGGTACGAGCAGTACTTC | CAGSEWYEQYF
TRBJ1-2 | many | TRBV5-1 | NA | TGCGCCAGCAGCTTTGGAGGATCTAACTATGGCTACACCTTC | CASSFGGSNYGYTF
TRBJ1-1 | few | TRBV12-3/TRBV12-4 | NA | TGTGCCAGCAGTACAACAGGACCGAACACTGAAGCTTTCTTT | CASSTTGPNTEAFF
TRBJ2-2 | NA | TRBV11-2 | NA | TGTGCCAGCAGCTTAGGGGGTCTCCGGCCCGGGGAGCTGTTTTTT | CASSLGGLRPGELFF
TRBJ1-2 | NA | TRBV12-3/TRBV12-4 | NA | TGTGCCAGCTCCCTATGGGGGACCGTTAGCTCGGATGGCTACACCTTC | CASSLWGTVSSDGYTF
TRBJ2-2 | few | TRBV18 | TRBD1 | TGTGCCAGCTCATCCGGGACAGGAATGGCCGGGGAGCTGTTTTTT | CASSSGTGMAGELFF
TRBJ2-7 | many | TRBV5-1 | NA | TGCGCCAGCAGCCCCGGGACCTACTACGAGCAGTACTTC | CASSPGTYYEQYF
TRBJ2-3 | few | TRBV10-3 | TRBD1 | TGTGCCACCGGGAAGACAGGGAGCACAGATACGCAGTATTTT | CATGKTGSTDTQYF
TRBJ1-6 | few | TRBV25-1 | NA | TGTGCCAGCAGTGTGGCAAGGGGTTCACCCCTCCACTTT | CASSVARGSPLHF
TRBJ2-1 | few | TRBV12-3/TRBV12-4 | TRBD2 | TGTGCCAGCACCCTTCGGAGCGGGAGTTGGTCCTACAATGAGCAGTTCTTC | CASTLRSGSWSYNEQFF
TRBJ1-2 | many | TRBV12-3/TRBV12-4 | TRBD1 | TGTGCCAGCAGTTCGCGGACAGGATCTGGCTACACCTTC | CASSSRTGSGYTF
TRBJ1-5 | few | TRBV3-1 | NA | TGTGCCAGCAGCCAAGGTGGTGGAAGGGAGCCCCAGCATTTT | CASSQGGGREPQHF
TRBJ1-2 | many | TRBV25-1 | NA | TGTGCCAGCAATCCAGGAGACAGGAACTATGGCTACACCTTC | CASNPGDRNYGYTF
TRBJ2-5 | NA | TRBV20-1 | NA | TGCAGTGCTAGAGCCATCGTAGGAGGCCAAGGGACCCAGTACTTC | CSARAIVGGQGTQYF
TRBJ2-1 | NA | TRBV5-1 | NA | TGCGCCAGCAGCCTAGGACAGACCCTAAGAAGTACTTACAATGAGCAGTTCTTC | CASSLGQTLRSTYNEQFF
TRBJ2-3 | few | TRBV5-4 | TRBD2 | TGTGCCAGCAGCCCCGGGAGGGCTAGCACGGATACGCAGTATTTT | CASSPGRASTDTQYF
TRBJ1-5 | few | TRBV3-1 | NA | TGTGCCAGCAGCCAAGGGACCGCCGGTGGACAGCCCCAGCATTTT | CASSQGTAGGQPQHF
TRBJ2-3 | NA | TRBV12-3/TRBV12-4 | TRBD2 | TGTGCCAGCACCCCAGGGGCGGGGGGGAGTACGCAGTATTTT | CASTPGAGGSTQYF